These 7 T cell receptor beta chains were sequenced from one sample in a study of OX40 agonist ivuxolimab in advanced cancers. Sequenced by immunoSEQ multiplex PCR; TCRdb stores in-frame clones only, minus some. Altogether 65,000 to 75,000 clones are present, about 89% being singletons, with the ten largest covering approximately 4%. The sample in question was CD4+ or CD8+ T cells sorted from blood, obtained in a trial of the OX40 agonist ivuxolimab. The receptors derive from an adult with an advanced solid tumor such as melanoma, head and neck, liver or kidney cancer.

The DNA for the CDR3 is TGTGCCAGCAGCCGCGGACAGATAGTTTACGAGCAGTACTTC. Protein sequence: CASSRGQIVYEQYF. The genes are TRBV14 and TRBJ2-7, with D perhaps TRBD1 (6 bases). V lost 4 bases to trimming and J lost 4 bases, with 14 bases between them. Germline assignment: CDR1 SGHDN and CDR2 FVKESK. This CDR3 is built from 14 residues.

The chain carries TRBV28 and TRBJ2-7; tentative D call: TRBD1 (6 bases). V shed 2 bases and J shed 2 bases, with 10 bases lying between them. CDR3 size: 14 residues. Germline V lookup: CDR1 MDHEN, CDR2 SYDVKM. The CDR3 is CASSLGTSPYEQYF. The CDR3 coding sequence is TGTGCCAGCAGTTTAGGGACATCCCCCTACGAGCAGTACTTC.

The rearrangement links TRBV7-8 to TRBJ1-5; D unresolved. This CDR3 is 15 amino acids long. Between the trimmed V and J ends, which lost 3 bases and 7 bases, there was a span of 16 bases. Germline CDR1 reads SGHVS; CDR2 reads FQNEAQ. This chain's CDR3 is CASSFNSENKQPQHF. The DNA for the CDR3 is TGTGCCAGCAGCTTTAATTCGGAAAACAAACAGCCCCAGCATTTT. The whole variable domain, filled in from reference TRBV7-8 and TRBJ1-5, reads GAGVSQSPRYKVAKRGQDVALRCDPISGHVSLFWYQQALGQGPEFLTYFQNEAQLDKSGLPSDRFFAERPEGSVSTLKIQRTQQEDSAVYLCASSFNSENKQPQHFGDGTRLSIL.

This sequence joins TRBV6-5 and TRBJ2-7, with TRBD2 identical over 11 bases. Germline V gene data show CDR1 as MNHEY and CDR2 as SVGAGI. This CDR3 comprises 14 residues. V trimming: 7 bases; J trimming: 3 bases; junction bases outside the gene matches: 5. The CDR3 protein is CASTRLAGYYEQYF. The CDR3 DNA reads TGTGCCAGCACCAGACTAGCGGGATACTACGAGCAGTACTTC.

The rearrangement links TRBV19 to TRBJ1-5; TRBD1 aligns across 8 bases. The CDR3 sequence is 14 residues long. In germline, CDR1 is LNHDA, CDR2 SQIVND (reference sequence). Trimming removed 9 bases from V and 9 bases from J; junction bases left unmatched: 13. The chain's CDR3 is CASSGAGGAPPQHF. As DNA, the CDR3 is TGTGCCAGCTCCGGGGCAGGGGGCGCCCCGCCCCAGCATTTT.

The rearrangement links TRBV4-3 to TRBJ1-5; D unresolved. The ends were cut back, 4 bases at V and 4 bases at J, with 8 bases in the middle. The germline V gene encodes CDR1 LGHNA and CDR2 YSLEER. The CDR3 contains 13 residues. The CDR3 is CASSLRINQPQHF. For the CDR3, the DNA is TGCGCCAGCAGCCTCAGGATTAATCAGCCCCAGCATTTT.

The gene calls are TRBV9 and TRBJ2-1, with 8 bases matching TRBD2. The junction had 7 bases not matched to a gene; V was cut back by 4 bases and J by 4 bases. The CDR3 covers 15 residues. CDR1 and CDR2 from the germline V gene are SGDLS and YYNGEE. The CDR3 bases are TGTGCCAGCAGCCCGGGACTAGATATTTACAATGAGCAGTTCTTC. This sequence encodes CASSPGLDIYNEQFF.